Shown below are 30 T cell receptor beta chains from a single sample sequenced in a study of identical twins. From the 5' RACE reads, TCRdb called clonotypes with MiXCR, one entry per CDR3 protein. Of some 730,000 distinct CDR3 sequences listed, roughly 18% are singletons. The same specimen was also included in a second study, on T cells expressing NK-cell markers.

The sample comprised PBMCs. The source of these receptors is a young woman in good health.

This clonotype was recorded a few times. The V gene is TRBV20-1, the J gene TRBJ1-4, with TRBD1 as a possible D gene (5 bases). The CDR3 length is 13 residues. The V end lost 6 bases, the J end lost 7 bases, and 15 bases lay between the germline ends. CDR1 and CDR2 from the germline V gene are DFQATT and SNEGSKA (reference sequence). The CDR3 region has the DNA TGCAGTGCCCTGGACATCCCCTCTGAAAAACTGTTTTTT. Its protein is CSALDIPSEKLFF.

CDR3 region: CASREDGRLSYEQYF. The CDR3 region has the DNA TGTGCCAGCAGGGAAGACGGCAGACTGTCCTACGAGCAGTACTTC. This chain joins TRBV25-1 and TRBJ2-7, with D unclear. Germline V gives CDR1 MGHDK, CDR2 SYGVNS. V lost 6 bases and J lost 1, with 16 bases in between. The CDR3 covers 15 residues.

The chain uses TRBV2 and TRBJ2-7; TRBD2 aligns across 10 bases. The CDR3 is 14 amino acids. Germline V gives CDR1 SNHLY, CDR2 FYNNEI. V trimming: 11 bases; J trimming: 4 bases; junction bases outside the gene matches: 11. CDR3 coding DNA: TGTGCCGGAGGGGCTAGCGGGAGTTTTTACGAGCAGTACTTC. Translation gives CAGGASGSFYEQYF.

V usage is TRBV12-3 or TRBV12-4 and J usage is TRBJ2-1; 9 positions agree with TRBD2. V was clipped by 6 bases and J by 5 bases; unmatched bases: 8. The CDR3 consists of 15 residues. The CDR3 region is CASRYLLAGHNEQFF. The CDR3, as DNA: TGTGCCAGCAGGTACCTTCTAGCGGGGCACAATGAGCAGTTCTTC.

This clonotype was seen ten or more times. This chain joins TRBV12-3 or TRBV12-4 and TRBJ1-1, with TRBD1 matching 11 bases. V dropped 6 bases and J dropped 5; count of bases not matched to a gene: 14. This CDR3 comprises 17 residues. CDR3 nucleotide sequence: TGTGCCAGCAGCCGGTGGGGCGGGGACAGGGGGAAGACTGAAGCTTTCTTT. Its protein is CASSRWGGDRGKTEAFF.

This clonotype appeared a few times. V and J are TRBV12-3 or TRBV12-4 and TRBJ1-5; 10 bases match TRBD1. There are 14 residues in the CDR3. The V segment lost 6 bases and the J segment 5 bases; nucleotides outside the gene matches: 4. This CDR3 is CASSSTGGHQPQHF. The CDR3 nucleotides read TGTGCCAGCAGCTCGACAGGGGGCCATCAGCCCCAGCATTTT.

J is TRBJ2-3 and V is TRBV10-3; D remains unclear. Trimming pared 6 bases from V and 1 base from J, leaving 2 bases between. CDR3 length equals 11 residues. Germline lookup yields CDR1 ENHRY and CDR2 SYGVKD. The CDR3 is CAIRGTDTQYF. Here the CDR3 DNA reads TGTGCCATCAGGGGCACAGATACGCAGTATTTT.

This clonotype was found a few times. This chain joins TRBV20-1 and TRBJ2-1; possible D gene TRBD2, 6 bases. Germline-derived CDR1 and CDR2 are DFQATT and SNEGSKA (reference sequence). Trimming pared 3 bases from V and 3 bases from J, leaving 12 bases between. The CDR3 sequence is 14 residues long. This CDR3 is CSASPSADYNEQFF. The CDR3 nucleotides read TGCAGTGCTAGTCCTAGCGCGGACTACAATGAGCAGTTCTTC.

This clonotype was observed a few times. The chain combines TRBV29-1 with TRBJ2-5; tentative D call: TRBD2 (5 bases). The CDR3 runs 13 residues. V was trimmed by 7 bases and J by 7 bases, leaving 19 bases between them. In germline, CDR1 is SQVTM, CDR2 ANQGSEA. Here the CDR3 reads CSESDFQFGTQYF. The CDR3 region has the DNA TGCAGCGAGTCGGACTTTCAGTTTGGGACCCAGTACTTC. The full variable domain, rest sourced from reference TRBV29-1 and TRBJ2-5, is SAVISQKPSRDICQRGTSLTIQCQVDSQVTMMFWYRQQPGQSLTLIATANQGSEATYESGFVIDKFPISRPNLTFSTLTVSNMSPEDSSIYLCSESDFQFGTQYFGPGTRLLVL.

This clonotype was counted between two and nine times. The rearrangement links TRBV10-3 to TRBJ2-7; D gene ambiguous. Trimming pared 2 bases from V and 9 bases from J, leaving 17 bases between. Germline assignment: CDR1 ENHRY and CDR2 SYGVKD. The CDR3 sequence is 14 residues long. CDR3 loop: CAISEPGSPVGQYF. The CDR3 region has the DNA TGTGCCATCAGTGAGCCAGGTAGTCCGGTGGGGCAGTACTTC.

This clonotype was seen more than once but under ten times. The chain employs TRBV10-2 and TRBJ2-1, with 7 positions matching TRBD1. From germline, CDR1 is WSHSY and CDR2 SAAADI. The CDR3 has 16 residues. V lost 3 bases, J lost 4 bases, and 9 bases stayed unmatched. Here the CDR3 reads CASSEYDRADYNEQFF. The CDR3 coding sequence is TGCGCCAGCAGTGAATATGACAGGGCGGATTACAATGAGCAGTTCTTC.

This clonotype was detected many times. The chain uses TRBV5-6 and TRBJ2-1; TRBD1 is a possible D gene (5 bases). Germline CDR1 and CDR2: SGHDT and YYEEEE. Deletions cut 7 bases from V and 11 bases from J, with 13 bases between. CDR3 length: 11 residues. CDR3 coding DNA: TGTGCCAGCGCCCTAAGGGGAAAGCAGTTCTTC. This translates into CASALRGKQFF.

This clonotype has only a few counts. CDR3 loop: CASALAGTYNEQFF. Written as DNA, the CDR3 is TGTGCCAGCGCCCTCGCGGGTACCTACAATGAGCAGTTCTTC. The chain couples TRBV7-9 to TRBJ2-1; tentatively, D is TRBD2 (5 bases). The germline V gene has CDR1 SEHNR and CDR2 FQNEAQ (reference sequence). This CDR3 is 14 amino acids long. Between the trimmed V and J ends, which lost 8 bases and 2 bases, there was a span of 13 bases.

This clonotype was counted between two and nine times. V is TRBV5-1 and J is TRBJ2-7; D remains unclear. The germline V and J ends were trimmed by 6 bases and 3 bases, with 19 bases remaining between them. This CDR3 contains 15 residues. CDR1 and CDR2 (germline): SGHRS, YFSETQ. This CDR3 is CASNFGPMTGYEQYF. CDR3 DNA sequence: TGCGCCAGCAACTTTGGACCGATGACCGGCTACGAGCAGTACTTC.

This clonotype has a count of ten or more. This chain connects TRBV5-6 to TRBJ2-6; D call uncertain. There are 14 residues in the CDR3. Trimming pared 4 bases from V and 4 bases from J, leaving 9 bases between. The germline CDR1 and CDR2 sequences are SGHDT and YYEEEE. This CDR3 is CASSPPSGANVLTF. In nucleotides, the CDR3 is TGTGCCAGCAGCCCCCCTTCGGGGGCCAACGTCCTGACTTTC. The whole variable domain, remainder taken from reference TRBV5-6 and TRBJ2-6, is DAGVTQSPTHLIKTRGQQVTLRCSPKSGHDTVSWYQQALGQGPQFIFQYYEEEERQRGNFPDRFSGHQFPNYSSELNVNALLLGDSALYLCASSPPSGANVLTFGAGSRLTVL.

The chain couples TRBV29-1 to TRBJ2-1; 7 bases line up with TRBD2. This CDR3 contains 13 residues. Germline V gene lookup returns CDR1 SQVTM and CDR2 ANQGSEA. Trimming removed 4 bases from V and 6 bases from J; junction bases left unmatched: 6. CDR3 loop: CSVGPGGSNEQFF. DNA of the CDR3: TGCAGCGTTGGGCCCGGCGGGAGCAATGAGCAGTTCTTC.

Only a few counts were recorded for this clonotype. The chain carries TRBV7-9 and TRBJ2-1, with 10 bases matching TRBD2. With V trimmed by 5 bases and J by 7 bases, 8 bases remained unmatched. The CDR3 totals 15 residues. Germline CDR1 SEHNR, CDR2 FQNEAQ (reference sequence). CDR3 sequence: CASSPSASGRNEQFF. The CDR3 nucleotides read TGTGCCAGCAGCCCTTCGGCTAGCGGGAGAAATGAGCAGTTCTTC. The full variable domain, with the rest looked up from reference TRBV7-9 and TRBJ2-1, is DTGVSQNPRHKITKRGQNVTFRCDPISEHNRLYWYRQTLGQGPEFLTYFQNEAQLEKSRLLSDRFSAERPKGSFSTLEIQRTEQGDSAMYLCASSPSASGRNEQFFGPGTRLTVL.

V and J are TRBV5-1 and TRBJ1-1, with 7 bases matching TRBD1. The germline CDR1 and CDR2 sequences are SGHRS and YFSETQ. The V and J ends lost 2 bases and 5 bases, in that order; junction bases with no gene match: 12. The CDR3 is 16 residues long. For the CDR3, the DNA is TGCGCCAGCAGCTTTACTTCGACAGGGCGATGGACTGAAGCTTTCTTT. Protein product: CASSFTSTGRWTEAFF.

This rearrangement joins TRBV12-3 or TRBV12-4 to TRBJ1-6; the D is unclear. The length of the CDR3 is 12 residues. Trimming removed 7 bases from V and 8 bases from J, with 9 bases in between. The CDR3 DNA reads TGTGCCAGCATGGTTCATCATTCACCCCTCCACTTT. Protein product: CASMVHHSPLHF.

V gene TRBV29-1 combines with J gene TRBJ2-5; D perhaps matches TRBD2 (6 bases). Germline V gene sequence: CDR1 SQVTM, CDR2 ANQGSEA. V gave up 3 bases and J gave up 5 bases, with 16 bases separating them. The CDR3 extends over 14 amino acids. The CDR3 here is CSVDPSAIPETQYF. The CDR3 DNA is TGCAGCGTTGATCCTAGCGCAATACCCGAGACCCAGTACTTC.

The chain is built from TRBV20-1 and TRBJ2-1, with a weak D call TRBD2 (6 bases). Trimming stripped 1 base from V and 9 bases from J, with 10 bases between. Germline V gene lookup returns CDR1 DFQATT and CDR2 SNEGSKA (reference sequence). The CDR3 runs 12 residues. CDR3 in DNA: TGCAGTGCTAGAGGGATCGGGAGTGAGCAGTTCTTC. It specifies CSARGIGSEQFF.

V is TRBV29-1 and J is TRBJ1-1; D perhaps matches TRBD1 (6 bases). CDR1 SQVTM and CDR2 ANQGSEA come from the germline V gene. Deletions cut 7 bases from V and 5 bases from J, with 14 bases between. This CDR3 is 12 amino acids long. The DNA for the CDR3 is TGCAGCGCTGGAGGGGGTCGGACTGAAGCTTTCTTT. This translates into CSAGGGRTEAFF. Filled out from reference TRBV29-1 and TRBJ1-1, the complete variable domain reads SAVISQKPSRDICQRGTSLTIQCQVDSQVTMMFWYRQQPGQSLTLIATANQGSEATYESGFVIDKFPISRPNLTFSTLTVSNMSPEDSSIYLCSAGGGRTEAFFGQGTRLTVV.

This clonotype appeared many times. The genes are TRBV12-3 or TRBV12-4 and TRBJ1-6, with no clear D. This CDR3 is built from 14 residues. Trimming stripped 1 base from V and 7 bases from J, with 8 bases between. CDR3 loop: CASSLGQKNSPLHF. The CDR3 DNA is TGTGCCAGCAGTTTAGGGCAGAAAAATTCACCCCTCCACTTT.

This clonotype was counted between two and nine times. The rearrangement uses TRBV5-6 and TRBJ1-1; D might be TRBD1 (6 bases). The germline V gene has CDR1 SGHDT and CDR2 YYEEEE. The CDR3 is made up of 13 amino acids. V lost 0 bases, J lost 6 bases, and 9 bases lay in between. CDR3 DNA sequence: TGTGCCAGCAGCTTGGTCGGGGGCCCTGAAGCTTTCTTT. This encodes CASSLVGGPEAFF. Together with reference TRBV5-6 and TRBJ1-1, the CDR3 gives the full variable domain: DAGVTQSPTHLIKTRGQQVTLRCSPKSGHDTVSWYQQALGQGPQFIFQYYEEEERQRGNFPDRFSGHQFPNYSSELNVNALLLGDSALYLCASSLVGGPEAFFGQGTRLTVV.

This chain uses TRBV4-3 with TRBJ2-1, with 15 bases fitting TRBD2. This CDR3 has 17 amino acids. V dropped 4 bases and J dropped 4; count of bases not matched to a gene: 5. Germline CDR1 is LGHNA and CDR2 is YSLEER. CDR3 sequence: CASSPQGTSGGYNEQFF. DNA for the CDR3: TGCGCCAGCAGCCCCCAGGGGACTAGCGGGGGGTACAATGAGCAGTTCTTC.

In this sample, this clonotype turned up a few times. J is TRBJ1-1 and V is TRBV6-1; a weak D match, TRBD1 (5 bases). V gave up 4 bases and J gave up 2 bases, with 14 bases separating them. Germline V gene data show CDR1 as MNHNS and CDR2 as SASEGT. This CDR3 has 15 residues. DNA of the CDR3: TGTGCCAGCAGTGGGGGCCGGGGAGAAAACACTGAAGCTTTCTTT. It translates to CASSGGRGENTEAFF.

This clonotype was seen more than once but under ten times. The chain recombines TRBV5-1 with TRBJ2-3; D is possibly TRBD2 (5 bases). There are 13 residues in the CDR3. V was trimmed by 1 base and J by 6 bases, leaving 9 bases between them. Germline V lookup: CDR1 SGHRS, CDR2 YFSETQ. The CDR3 DNA is TGCGCCAGCAGCTTGTTCAGAGGGGATACGCAGTATTTT. Protein sequence: CASSLFRGDTQYF.

The V gene is TRBV12-3 or TRBV12-4, the J gene TRBJ1-3; D not certain. The CDR3 is 14 residues long. V lost 4 bases and J lost 6, with 13 bases in between. The CDR3 sequence is CASSSPRPANTIYF. The DNA for the CDR3 is TGTGCCAGCAGTTCGCCGAGACCAGCAAACACCATATATTTT.

This chain joins TRBV20-1 and TRBJ2-5; 16 bases fit TRBD2. V lost 1 base, J lost 4 bases, and 6 bases stayed unmatched. The CDR3 spans 17 residues. Germline-derived CDR1 and CDR2 are DFQATT and SNEGSKA (reference sequence). The CDR3 sequence is CSARAGTSGRASETQYF. The CDR3 bases are TGCAGTGCTAGAGCGGGGACTAGCGGGAGGGCCTCAGAGACCCAGTACTTC.

This clonotype was seen repeatedly, ten times or more. The chain combines TRBV9 with TRBJ1-1; TRBD1 is a possible D gene (6 bases). V lost 0 bases and J 5 bases, leaving 17 bases between the germline ends. This CDR3 is built from 16 residues. Germline CDR1 SGDLS, CDR2 YYNGEE. CDR3 region: CASSVAGDRSDTEAFF. Written as DNA, the CDR3 is TGTGCCAGCAGCGTAGCTGGCGACAGGTCGGATACTGAAGCTTTCTTT.